This record covers a single T cell receptor (beta chain). In the original analysis: Counts of nucleated cells, estimated from reference gene primer amplification, were obtained. Sequenced by immunoSEQ multiplex PCR; TCRdb stores in-frame clones only, minus some. V, J and clone size derive from that table, while D and trimming were established from the DNA sequence. The sample lists 260,000 or so clones, about 83% occurring once. The sample comes from a study of blood T cell repertoires in COVID-19. As for the study in general: Samples of COVID-19 (acute and convalescent) were obtained from the United States, Italy and Spain. From T cells, B-cell-depleted T cells, or PBMCs came the material, which was cDNA or gDNA.

The V segment lost 3 bases and the J segment 2 bases; nucleotides outside the gene matches: 10. Germline V gene sequence: CDR1 SGHNT, CDR2 YYREEE (reference sequence). The CDR3 runs 16 residues. The chain recombines TRBV5-4 with TRBJ2-7, with TRBD2 matching 8 bases. This clonotype was obtained from an elderly man with acute or convalescent COVID-19. Sequencing was carried out using peripheral blood. CDR3: CASSSVRGGGAYEQYF. Here the CDR3 DNA reads TGTGCCAGCAGCTCAGTTCGGGGGGGCGGGGCCTACGAGCAGTACTTC.